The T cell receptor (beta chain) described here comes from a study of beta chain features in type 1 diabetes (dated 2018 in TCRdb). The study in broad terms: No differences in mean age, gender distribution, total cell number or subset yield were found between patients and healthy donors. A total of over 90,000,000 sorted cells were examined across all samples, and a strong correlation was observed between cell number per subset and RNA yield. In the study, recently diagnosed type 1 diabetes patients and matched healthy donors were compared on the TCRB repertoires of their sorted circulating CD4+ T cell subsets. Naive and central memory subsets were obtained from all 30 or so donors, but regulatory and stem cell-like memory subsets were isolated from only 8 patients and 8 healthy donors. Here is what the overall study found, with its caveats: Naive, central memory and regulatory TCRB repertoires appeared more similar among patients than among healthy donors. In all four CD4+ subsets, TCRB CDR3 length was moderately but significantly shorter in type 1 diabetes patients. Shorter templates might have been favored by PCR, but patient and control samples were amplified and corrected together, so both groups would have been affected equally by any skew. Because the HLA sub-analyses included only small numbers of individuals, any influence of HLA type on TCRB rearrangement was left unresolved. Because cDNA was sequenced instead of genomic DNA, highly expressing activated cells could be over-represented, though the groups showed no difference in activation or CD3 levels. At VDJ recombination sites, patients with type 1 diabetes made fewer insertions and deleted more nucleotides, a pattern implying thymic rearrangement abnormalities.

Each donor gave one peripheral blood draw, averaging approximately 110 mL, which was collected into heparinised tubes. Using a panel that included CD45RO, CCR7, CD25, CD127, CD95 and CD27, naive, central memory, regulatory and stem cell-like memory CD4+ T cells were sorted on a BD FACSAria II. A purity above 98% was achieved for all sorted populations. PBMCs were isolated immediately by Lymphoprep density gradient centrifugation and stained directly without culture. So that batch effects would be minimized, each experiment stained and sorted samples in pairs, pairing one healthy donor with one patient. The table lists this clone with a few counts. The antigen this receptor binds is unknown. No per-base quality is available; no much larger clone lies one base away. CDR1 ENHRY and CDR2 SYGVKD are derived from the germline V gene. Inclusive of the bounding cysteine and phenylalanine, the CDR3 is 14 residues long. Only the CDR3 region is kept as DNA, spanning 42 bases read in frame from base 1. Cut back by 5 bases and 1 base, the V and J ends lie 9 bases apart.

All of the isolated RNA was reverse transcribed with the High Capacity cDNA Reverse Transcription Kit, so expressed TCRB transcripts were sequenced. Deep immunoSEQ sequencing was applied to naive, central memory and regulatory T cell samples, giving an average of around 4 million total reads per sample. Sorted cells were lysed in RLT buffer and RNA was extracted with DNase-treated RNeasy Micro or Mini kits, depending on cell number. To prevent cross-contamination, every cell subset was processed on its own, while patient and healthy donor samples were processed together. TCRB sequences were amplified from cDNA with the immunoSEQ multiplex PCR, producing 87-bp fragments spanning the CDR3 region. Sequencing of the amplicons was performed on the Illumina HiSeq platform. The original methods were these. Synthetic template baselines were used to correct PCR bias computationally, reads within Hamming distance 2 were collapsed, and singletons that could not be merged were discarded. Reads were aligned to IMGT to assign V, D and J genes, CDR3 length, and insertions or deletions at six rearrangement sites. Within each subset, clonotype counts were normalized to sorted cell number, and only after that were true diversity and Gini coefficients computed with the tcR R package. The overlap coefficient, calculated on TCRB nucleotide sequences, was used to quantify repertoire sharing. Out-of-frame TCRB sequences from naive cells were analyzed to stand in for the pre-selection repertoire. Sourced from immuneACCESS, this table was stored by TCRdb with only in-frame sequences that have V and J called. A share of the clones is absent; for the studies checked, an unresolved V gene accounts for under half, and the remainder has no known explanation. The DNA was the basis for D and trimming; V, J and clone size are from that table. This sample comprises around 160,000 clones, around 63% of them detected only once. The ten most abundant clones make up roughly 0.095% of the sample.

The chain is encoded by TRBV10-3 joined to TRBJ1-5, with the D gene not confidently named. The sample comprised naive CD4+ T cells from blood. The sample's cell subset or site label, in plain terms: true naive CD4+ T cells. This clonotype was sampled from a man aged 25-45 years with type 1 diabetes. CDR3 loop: CAISTLGSNQPQHF. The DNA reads TGTGCCATCAGTACCCTTGGGAGCAATCAGCCCCAGCATTTT.